The TCR beta chain under discussion was sequenced for a study of blood T cell repertoires in COVID-19. Study as a whole: Sources were T cells, B-cell-depleted T cells, or PBMCs; the material itself was cDNA or gDNA.

J lost 2 bases, V lost 3 bases, and 16 bases had no gene match. This CDR3 is built from 19 residues. The protocol was immunoSEQ multiplex PCR, while the TCRdb copy is restricted to in-frame clones and leaves out a portion. The top ten clones hold approximately 7% of a sample with 160,000 or so clones, about four fifths of them seen once. The rearrangement joins TRBV23-1 to TRBJ1-5; TRBD1 aligns across 7 bases. TRBV23-1 has ORF status, its function being uncertain. Sequencing used peripheral blood. The sequence was obtained from a man in his 70s with active or convalescent COVID-19. CDR3 nucleotide sequence: TGCGCCAGCAGTCAGGAGGGAAGACAGGGCGGCTGGGGCAATCAGCCCCAGCATTTT. Protein product: CASSQEGRQGGWGNQPQHF.